One T cell receptor (beta chain) is described in this entry. The data are from a study of shared clonotypes between healthy human individuals. The wider study: Serving as donors were two women and three men, whose ages spanned 18 to 49.

For each subset, genomic DNA was distributed in equal portions over several immunoSEQ plates. In the original processing: ImmunoSEQ supplied junction-only sequences lacking quality scores, so filtering was different. Sequencing used immunoSEQ multiplex PCR; TCRdb keeps in-frame clones, though not all of them. V and J calls and clone size follow that table, whereas D and trimming were derived from the DNA. The table shows some 2.4 million clones, with under 95% occurring only once. The CDR3 covers 16 residues. Losses at the gene ends were 0 bases for V and 8 bases for J; bases not matched to a gene: 13. The germline CDR1 and CDR2 sequences are SGHVS and FQNEAQ.

The source material was naive CD4+ T cells from PBMCs. Described subset: CD45RA+ positively selected. This chain connects TRBV7-8 to TRBJ2-7; 7 bases map to TRBD1. This receptor was identified in a man between 18 and 35 years old in good health. Some clones in this sample may be carry-over from other donors' samples. Here the CDR3 reads CASSLAIGQGVNQQYF. CDR3 nucleotides: TGTGCCAGCAGCTTAGCGATCGGGCAGGGGGTGAATCAGCAGTACTTC. Using reference TRBV7-8 and TRBJ2-7 for the parts outside the CDR3, the full variable domain is GAGVSQSPRYKVAKRGQDVALRCDPISGHVSLFWYQQALGQGPEFLTYFQNEAQLDKSGLPSDRFFAERPEGSVSTLKIQRTQQEDSAVYLCASSLAIGQGVNQQYFGPGTRLTVT.